The next 29 T cell receptor beta chains were all read from a single sample in a study of blood T cell repertoires in COVID-19. The assay was immunoSEQ multiplex PCR, and TCRdb's table has in-frame clones only and misses some. This sample has some 79,000 clones, with around 89% found just once. The specimen sequenced was peripheral blood. The receptor source for this set is a man aged 65 to 85 with active or convalescent COVID-19.

This chain connects TRBV18 to TRBJ2-5, with TRBD2 matching 8 bases. Germline-derived CDR1 and CDR2 are KGHSH and LQKENI. V lost 4 bases and J lost 0; bases outside the gene matches: 4. The CDR3 sequence is 15 residues long. The CDR3 bases are TGTGCCAGCTCACGGACTAGCAGTAACCAAGAGACCCAGTACTTC. Protein sequence: CASSRTSSNQETQYF.

This clone was seen more than once but under ten times. V is TRBV18 and J is TRBJ1-2; the D gene is possibly TRBD1 (5 bases). CDR1 is KGHSH, CDR2 LQKENI, per germline. The CDR3 has 14 residues. Trimming stripped 3 bases from V and 2 bases from J, with 10 bases between. CDR3 region: CASSPGEGNYGYTF. The CDR3 DNA is TGTGCCAGCTCACCGGGGGAGGGAAACTATGGCTACACCTTC.

The rearrangement uses TRBV10-3 and TRBJ1-2, with 12 bases matching TRBD1. This CDR3 has 16 amino acids. In germline, CDR1 is ENHRY, CDR2 SYGVKD. The junction had 5 bases not matched to a gene; V was cut back by 3 bases and J by 3 bases. DNA for the CDR3: TGTGCCATCAGTGAAACCGGGACAGGGGGCGACTATGGCTACACCTTC. This codes for CAISETGTGGDYGYTF.

This clone was found once. The V call is TRBV28, the J call TRBJ1-1; 10 nucleotides match TRBD1. The CDR3 runs to 14 residues. Trimming took 8 bases from V and 3 from J; bases not matched to a gene: 6. Germline CDR1 MDHEN, CDR2 SYDVKM. The CDR3, as DNA: TGTGCCAGCCCATCCGGGACAGGGGACACTGAAGCTTTCTTT. It specifies CASPSGTGDTEAFF.

This chain joins TRBV29-1 and TRBJ2-5; 7 nucleotides agree with TRBD1. CDR1 and CDR2 (germline): SQVTM, ANQGSEA. Trimming at V came to 7 bases and at J to 4 bases, leaving 12 bases not matched to a gene. CDR3 length: 14 amino acids. The CDR3 DNA follows: TGCAGCGCCACAAGACAGGGATCTATAGAGACCCAGTACTTC. This gives the protein CSATRQGSIETQYF.

The V and J genes are TRBV10-3 and TRBJ2-7; TRBD1 agrees at 8 bases. Trimming took 6 bases from V and 2 from J; bases not matched to a gene: 3. In germline, CDR1 is ENHRY, CDR2 SYGVKD. This CDR3 contains 13 residues. CDR3 in amino acids: CAISQGAPYEQYF. The CDR3 region has the DNA TGTGCCATCAGCCAGGGGGCTCCCTACGAGCAGTACTTC.

This chain uses TRBV24-1 with TRBJ1-2; 9 positions agree with TRBD1. V was pared by 2 bases and J by 4 bases, with 7 bases of the junction left unmatched. Germline-derived CDR1 and CDR2 are KGHDR and SFDVKD. The length of the CDR3 is 16 residues. CDR3 coding DNA: TGTGCCACCAGTGATTCCAGGACAGGGGTTCTCTATGGCTACACCTTC. It codes for CATSDSRTGVLYGYTF.

The rearrangement links TRBV10-3 to TRBJ1-5, with a weak D call TRBD1 (5 bases). V gave up 0 bases and J gave up 4 bases, with 7 bases separating them. This CDR3 is built from 14 residues. Germline V lookup: CDR1 ENHRY, CDR2 SYGVKD. The DNA for the CDR3 is TGTGCCATCAGTGAGTCCGGGGGGAATCAGCCCCAGCATTTT. Protein: CAISESGGNQPQHF.

This chain connects TRBV7-2 to TRBJ2-7; 11 bases are shared with TRBD2. V trimming: 7 bases; J trimming: 3 bases; junction bases outside the gene matches: 8. Germline CDR1 is SGHTA and CDR2 is FQGNSA. CDR3 length: 15 amino acids. The CDR3 DNA is TGTGCCAGCACCCTCTCCGGGACTAGCGGCTACGAGCAGTACTTC. This encodes CASTLSGTSGYEQYF.

This clone was counted many times. The chain recombines TRBV4-2 with TRBJ1-1; 7 bases are a match to TRBD1. The CDR3 runs 13 residues. J lost 3 bases, V lost 5 bases, and 3 bases had no gene match. Per germline, CDR1 LGHNA and CDR2 YNFKEQ. The CDR3 spells CASSYRGHTEAFF. CDR3 bases: TGTGCCAGCAGCTACAGGGGTCACACTGAAGCTTTCTTT.

This chain links TRBV6-5 with TRBJ2-1; TRBD2 matches at 12 bases. CDR1 MNHEY and CDR2 SVGAGI come from the germline V gene. The CDR3 has 16 amino acids. After removal of 4 bases from V and 5 bases from J, the junction contained 6 bases not matched to a gene. This CDR3 is CASSSWTSGKDNEQFF. The CDR3 region has the DNA TGTGCCAGCAGTTCCTGGACTAGCGGGAAAGACAATGAGCAGTTCTTC.

The chain has TRBV4-1 and TRBJ2-1, with 14 positions matching TRBD2. Germline V gene sequence: CDR1 MGHRA, CDR2 YSYEKL. This CDR3 has 16 residues. The V gene end was trimmed by 3 bases and the J gene end by 8 bases; junction bases not matched to a gene: 6. CDR3 sequence reads: CASSHGLAGGGDEQFF. The CDR3 coding sequence is TGCGCCAGCAGCCACGGACTAGCGGGAGGAGGGGATGAGCAGTTCTTC.

The V and J genes are TRBV5-1 and TRBJ1-4, with D possibly matching TRBD1 (6 bases). Germline values: CDR1 SGHRS, CDR2 YFSETQ. This CDR3 contains 16 residues. With 0 bases removed from V and 3 bases from J, the gap between germline ends came to 12 bases. The CDR3 protein is CASSLGGGYANEKLFF. In DNA, the CDR3 is TGCGCCAGCAGCTTGGGAGGGGGTTATGCTAATGAAAAACTGTTTTTT.

The V call is TRBV28, the J call TRBJ1-2; a weak D match, TRBD1 (5 bases). Germline loops: CDR1 MDHEN, CDR2 SYDVKM. The CDR3 is 13 residues long. Trimming shortened V by 2 bases and J by 3 bases, and 7 bases separated the two germline ends. The CDR3 nucleotides read TGTGCCAGCAGTTTAATCAGGGACTATGGCTACACCTTC. This encodes CASSLIRDYGYTF.

The chain recombines TRBV7-8 with TRBJ1-5; D remains unclear. The germline V gene has CDR1 SGHVS and CDR2 FQNEAQ. The V gene lost 1 base and the J gene lost 4 bases, with 11 bases spanning the gap. This CDR3 spans 15 amino acids. Here the CDR3 reads CASSLGRVTNQPQHF. CDR3 nucleotide sequence: TGTGCCAGCAGCTTAGGACGGGTAACAAATCAGCCCCAGCATTTT.

A single count supports this clone. The chain is built from TRBV5-1 and TRBJ2-5; TRBD1 agrees at 7 bases. Germline lookup yields CDR1 SGHRS and CDR2 YFSETQ. The trim removed 2 bases at V and 6 bases at J, leaving 4 bases unmatched. This CDR3 contains 13 residues. CDR3 loop: CASSFDREQTQYF. The CDR3 DNA reads as TGCGCCAGCAGCTTCGACAGGGAACAGACCCAGTACTTC. The whole variable domain, remainder taken from reference TRBV5-1 and TRBJ2-5, is KAGVTQTPRYLIKTRGQQVTLSCSPISGHRSVSWYQQTPGQGLQFLFEYFSETQRNKGNFPGRFSGRQFSNSRSEMNVSTLELGDSALYLCASSFDREQTQYFGPGTRLLVL.

The chain has TRBV18 and TRBJ2-1; 10 bases map to TRBD2. CDR1 and CDR2 (germline): KGHSH, LQKENI. Trimming removed 3 bases from V and 0 bases from J; junction bases left unmatched: 8. The CDR3 has 18 residues. The CDR3 reads CASSPQLAGLSSYNEQFF. Here the CDR3 DNA reads TGTGCCAGCTCACCCCAACTAGCGGGACTAAGCTCCTACAATGAGCAGTTCTTC. Looking up the rest from reference TRBV18 and TRBJ2-1 gives the full variable domain: NAGVMQNPRHLVRRRGQEARLRCSPMKGHSHVYWYRQLPEEGLKFMVYLQKENIIDESGMPKERFSAEFPKEGPSILRIQQVVRGDSAAYFCASSPQLAGLSSYNEQFFGPGTRLTVL.

CDR3 coding DNA: TGTGCCTGGAGTGGGACAGGGTGGTCACCCCTCCACTTT. The encoded protein is CAWSGTGWSPLHF. V and J are TRBV30 and TRBJ1-6, with 8 bases matching TRBD1. CDR1 is GTSNPN and CDR2 is SVGIG in the germline V gene (reference sequence). J gave up 10 bases and V 1 base, and 3 bases lay outside the gene matches. CDR3 size: 13 residues. Full variable domain (remainder filled in from reference TRBV30 and TRBJ1-6): SQTIHQWPATLVQPVGSPLSLECTVEGTSNPNLYWYRQAAGRGLQLLFYSVGIGQISSEVPQNLSASRPQDRQFILSSKKLLLSDSGFYLCAWSGTGWSPLHFGNGTRLTVT.

The rearrangement links TRBV28 to TRBJ1-3, with TRBD1 as a possible D gene (6 bases). The V gene's germline CDR1 is MDHEN and CDR2 SYDVKM. The CDR3 consists of 15 residues. Trimming pared 8 bases from V and 2 bases from J, leaving 16 bases between. This CDR3 reads CASRTPTGTGNTIYF. CDR3 bases: TGTGCCAGCCGCACCCCTACAGGGACTGGAAACACCATATATTTT. Filled out from reference TRBV28 and TRBJ1-3, the complete variable domain reads DVKVTQSSRYLVKRTGEKVFLECVQDMDHENMFWYRQDPGLGLRLIYFSYDVKMKEKGDIPEGYSVSREKKERFSLILESASTNQTSMYLCASRTPTGTGNTIYFGEGSWLTVV.

The J gene is TRBJ1-1, the V gene TRBV28, with D possibly being TRBD1 (6 bases). In germline, CDR1 is MDHEN, CDR2 SYDVKM. This CDR3 region has 13 residues. With 2 bases removed from V and 7 bases from J, the gap between germline ends came to 11 bases. The CDR3 DNA follows: TGTGCCAGCAGTTTAGTAACAGGGCGTGAAGCTTTCTTT. This encodes CASSLVTGREAFF.

The V gene is TRBV6-5, the J gene TRBJ2-7, with 9 bases lining up with TRBD1. There are 13 residues in the CDR3. Germline trimming cut 8 bases from V and 2 bases from J; bases unmatched to any gene: 4. Germline V gives CDR1 MNHEY, CDR2 SVGAGI. Here the CDR3 reads CASGGQGTYEQYF. CDR3 in DNA: TGTGCCAGCGGGGGACAGGGTACCTACGAGCAGTACTTC.

J is TRBJ1-5 and V is TRBV6-1; D perhaps matches TRBD1 (6 bases). Germline CDR1 MNHNS, CDR2 SASEGT. V was pared by 2 bases and J by 0 bases, with 11 bases between. The CDR3 consists of 16 residues. In DNA, the CDR3 is TGTGCCAGCAGTGAAAGGGGGGGCTATAGCAATCAGCCCCAGCATTTT. Translation: CASSERGGYSNQPQHF.

This clone was observed a handful of times. This chain links TRBV28 with TRBJ2-1, with TRBD2 matching 7 bases. Germline V lookup: CDR1 MDHEN, CDR2 SYDVKM. The CDR3 sequence is 14 residues long. Trimming cost V 8 bases and J 7 bases; bases outside gene matches: 11. The DNA for the CDR3 is TGTGCCAGCCTGAGCGGGACGCGCTGGAATGAGCAGTTCTTC. It yields the protein CASLSGTRWNEQFF.

This rearrangement joins TRBV27 to TRBJ1-2; no clear D gene. From germline, CDR1 is MNHEY and CDR2 SMNVEV (reference sequence). Trimming stripped 5 bases from V and 8 bases from J, with 12 bases between. This CDR3 comprises 12 residues. This CDR3 reads CASSPGWYGYTF. The DNA of the CDR3 is TGTGCCAGCAGTCCCGGGTGGTACGGCTACACCTTC.

This chain connects TRBV6-5 to TRBJ2-2, with no clear D. The CDR3 has 15 residues. The germline CDR1 and CDR2 sequences are MNHEY and SVGAGI. V lost 2 bases to trimming and J lost 0 bases, with 7 bases between them. The DNA for the CDR3 is TGTGCCAGCAGTTACCTGAGGTCGAACACCGGGGAGCTGTTTTTT. Protein product: CASSYLRSNTGELFF.

The chain uses TRBV7-3 and TRBJ1-2; possibly TRBD1 for D (6 bases). Germline V gene sequence: CDR1 SGHTA, CDR2 FQGTGA. The CDR3 covers 12 residues. V was clipped by 6 bases and J by 6 bases, with 11 bases between them. CDR3 nucleotides: TGTGCCAGCAGAAATGCAGGGGATGGCTACACCTTC. It yields the protein CASRNAGDGYTF.

The genes are TRBV19 and TRBJ1-5, with 9 nucleotides matching TRBD1. The V gene's germline CDR1 is LNHDA and CDR2 SQIVND (reference sequence). This CDR3 region has 15 residues. After removal of 3 bases from V and 3 bases from J, the junction contained 3 bases not matched to a gene. The CDR3 loop reads CASSMTGGINQPQHF. Written as DNA, the CDR3 is TGTGCCAGTAGTATGACAGGGGGTATCAATCAGCCCCAGCATTTT.

V gene TRBV7-2 combines with J gene TRBJ1-2; no definite D call. V lost 5 bases to trimming and J lost 5 bases, with 12 bases between them. CDR3 size: 13 residues. The V gene's germline CDR1 is SGHTA and CDR2 FQGNSA. In DNA, the CDR3 is TGTGCCAGCAGCGTCGGGGAAGGATATGGCTACACCTTC. Translation gives CASSVGEGYGYTF.

The chain uses TRBV6-2 or TRBV6-3 and TRBJ2-5; D may be TRBD2 (5 bases). The V end was cut by 3 bases, the J end by 1 base, with 12 bases between. This CDR3 is built from 15 residues. CDR1 and CDR2 (germline): MNHEY, SVGEGT. Here the CDR3 DNA reads TGTGCCAGCAGTTATGCGGGCTACGGCCAAGAGACCCAGTACTTC. It codes for CASSYAGYGQETQYF.